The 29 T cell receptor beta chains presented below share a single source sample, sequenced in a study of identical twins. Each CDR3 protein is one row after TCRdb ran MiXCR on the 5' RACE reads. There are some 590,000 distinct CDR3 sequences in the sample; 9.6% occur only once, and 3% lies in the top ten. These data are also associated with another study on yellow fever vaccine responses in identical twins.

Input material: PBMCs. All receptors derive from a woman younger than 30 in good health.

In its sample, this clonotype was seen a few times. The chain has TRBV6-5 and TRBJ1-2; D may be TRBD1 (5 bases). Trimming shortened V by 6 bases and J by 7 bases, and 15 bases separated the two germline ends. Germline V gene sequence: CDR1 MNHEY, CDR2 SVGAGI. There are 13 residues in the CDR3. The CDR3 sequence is CASSPGFSVGYTF. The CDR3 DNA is TGTGCCAGCAGCCCAGGGTTTTCTGTTGGCTACACCTTC.

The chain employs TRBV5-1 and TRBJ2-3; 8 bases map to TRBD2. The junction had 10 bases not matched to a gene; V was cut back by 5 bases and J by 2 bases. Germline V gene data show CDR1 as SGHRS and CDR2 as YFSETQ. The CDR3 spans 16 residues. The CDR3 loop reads CASRQEAGAITDTQYF. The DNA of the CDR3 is TGCGCCAGCAGACAGGAAGCGGGGGCCATCACAGATACGCAGTATTTT.

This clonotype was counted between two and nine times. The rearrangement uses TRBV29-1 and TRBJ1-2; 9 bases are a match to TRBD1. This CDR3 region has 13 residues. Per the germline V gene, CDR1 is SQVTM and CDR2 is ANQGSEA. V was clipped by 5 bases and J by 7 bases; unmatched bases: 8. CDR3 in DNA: TGCAGCGTTCCGGACAGGGGAGCGTCTGGCTACACCTTC. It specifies CSVPDRGASGYTF. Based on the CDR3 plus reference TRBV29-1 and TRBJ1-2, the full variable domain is SAVISQKPSRDICQRGTSLTIQCQVDSQVTMMFWYRQQPGQSLTLIATANQGSEATYESGFVIDKFPISRPNLTFSTLTVSNMSPEDSSIYLCSVPDRGASGYTFGSGTRLTVV.

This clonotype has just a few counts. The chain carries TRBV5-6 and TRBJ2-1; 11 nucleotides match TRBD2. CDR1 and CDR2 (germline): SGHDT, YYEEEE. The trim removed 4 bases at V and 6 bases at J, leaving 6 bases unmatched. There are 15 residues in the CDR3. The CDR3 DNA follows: TGTGCCAGCAGCCGGGTGGGGACTAGCGGCAATGAGCAGTTCTTC. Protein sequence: CASSRVGTSGNEQFF.

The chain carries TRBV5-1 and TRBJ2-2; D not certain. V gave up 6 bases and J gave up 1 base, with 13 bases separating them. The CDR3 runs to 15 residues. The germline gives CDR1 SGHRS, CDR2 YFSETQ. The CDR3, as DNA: TGCGCCAGCACCCGCGAGTCAGGGAACACCGGGGAGCTGTTTTTT. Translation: CASTRESGNTGELFF.

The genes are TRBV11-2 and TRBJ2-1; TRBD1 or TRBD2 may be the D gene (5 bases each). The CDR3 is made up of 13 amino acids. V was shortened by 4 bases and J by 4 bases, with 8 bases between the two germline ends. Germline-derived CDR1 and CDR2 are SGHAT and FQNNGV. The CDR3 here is CASSSEGYNEQFF. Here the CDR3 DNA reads TGTGCCAGCAGCTCAGAGGGGTACAATGAGCAGTTCTTC.

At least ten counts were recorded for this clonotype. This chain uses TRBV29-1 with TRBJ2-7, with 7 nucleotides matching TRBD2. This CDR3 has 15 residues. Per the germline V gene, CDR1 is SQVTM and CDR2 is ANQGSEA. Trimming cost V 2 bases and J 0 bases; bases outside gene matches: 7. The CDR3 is CSVELERDFSYEQYF. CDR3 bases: TGCAGCGTTGAACTGGAGCGGGACTTCTCCTACGAGCAGTACTTC.

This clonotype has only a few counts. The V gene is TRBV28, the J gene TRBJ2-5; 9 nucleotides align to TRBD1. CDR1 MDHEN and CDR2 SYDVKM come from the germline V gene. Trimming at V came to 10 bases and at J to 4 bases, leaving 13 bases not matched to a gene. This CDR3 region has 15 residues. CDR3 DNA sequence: TGTGCCATCGGGACAGGGAAGATTAGAGGAGAGACCCAGTACTTC. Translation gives CAIGTGKIRGETQYF.

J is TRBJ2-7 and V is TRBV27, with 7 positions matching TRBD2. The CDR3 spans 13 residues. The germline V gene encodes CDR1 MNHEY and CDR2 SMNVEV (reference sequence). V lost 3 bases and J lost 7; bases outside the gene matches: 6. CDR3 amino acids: CASSLRAGWEQYF. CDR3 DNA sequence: TGTGCCAGCAGTTTGAGAGCGGGATGGGAGCAGTACTTC.

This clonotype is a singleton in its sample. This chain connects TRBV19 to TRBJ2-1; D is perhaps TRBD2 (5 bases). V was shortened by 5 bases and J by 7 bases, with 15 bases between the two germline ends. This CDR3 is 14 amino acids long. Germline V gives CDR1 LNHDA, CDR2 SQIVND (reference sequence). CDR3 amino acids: CASSPNGLANEQFF. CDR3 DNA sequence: TGTGCCAGTAGTCCAAATGGGCTAGCAAATGAGCAGTTCTTC.

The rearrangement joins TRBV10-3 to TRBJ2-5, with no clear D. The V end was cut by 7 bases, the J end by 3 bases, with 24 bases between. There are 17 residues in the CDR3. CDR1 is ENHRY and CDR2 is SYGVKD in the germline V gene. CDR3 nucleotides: TGTGCCATCATCTATTGCGACCGGGCCGAAAGGGAAGAGACCCAGTACTTC. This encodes CAIIYCDRAEREETQYF.

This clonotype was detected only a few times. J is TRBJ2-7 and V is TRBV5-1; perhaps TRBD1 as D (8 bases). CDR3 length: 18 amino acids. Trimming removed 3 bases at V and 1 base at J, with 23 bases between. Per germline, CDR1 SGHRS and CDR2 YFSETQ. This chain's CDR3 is CASSSSSKQGGLSYEQYF. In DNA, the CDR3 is TGCGCCAGCAGCTCCAGCAGCAAACAGGGGGGGTTATCCTACGAGCAGTACTTC. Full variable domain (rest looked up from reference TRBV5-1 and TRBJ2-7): KAGVTQTPRYLIKTRGQQVTLSCSPISGHRSVSWYQQTPGQGLQFLFEYFSETQRNKGNFPGRFSGRQFSNSRSEMNVSTLELGDSALYLCASSSSSKQGGLSYEQYFGPGTRLTVT.

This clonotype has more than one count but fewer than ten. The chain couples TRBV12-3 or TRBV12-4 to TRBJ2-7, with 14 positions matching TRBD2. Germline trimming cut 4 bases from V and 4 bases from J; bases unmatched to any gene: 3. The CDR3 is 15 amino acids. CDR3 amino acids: CASSYGTSGSYEQYF. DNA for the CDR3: TGTGCCAGCAGTTATGGGACTAGCGGGAGTTACGAGCAGTACTTC.

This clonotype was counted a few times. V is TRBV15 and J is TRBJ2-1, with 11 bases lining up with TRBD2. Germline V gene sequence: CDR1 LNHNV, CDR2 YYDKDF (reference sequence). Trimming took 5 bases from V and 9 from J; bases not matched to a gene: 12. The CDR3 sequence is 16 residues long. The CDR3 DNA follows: TGTGCCACCAGCTTTCACGGGCTAGCGGGAGGAGGTGAGCAGTTCTTC. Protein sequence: CATSFHGLAGGGEQFF.

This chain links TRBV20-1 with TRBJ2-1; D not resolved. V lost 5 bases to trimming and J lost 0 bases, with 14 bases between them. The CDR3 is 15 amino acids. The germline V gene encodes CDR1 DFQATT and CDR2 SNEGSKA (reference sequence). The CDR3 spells CSAPPYDRSYNEQFF. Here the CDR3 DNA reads TGCAGTGCTCCGCCGTACGACCGCTCCTACAATGAGCAGTTCTTC.

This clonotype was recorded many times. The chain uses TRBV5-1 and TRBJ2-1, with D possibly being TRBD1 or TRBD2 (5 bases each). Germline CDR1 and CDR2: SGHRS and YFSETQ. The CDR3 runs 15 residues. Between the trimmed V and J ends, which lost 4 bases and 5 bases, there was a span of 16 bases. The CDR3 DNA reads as TGCGCCAGCAGCCCGTGGTCGGGGCAAGACAATGAGCAGTTCTTC. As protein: CASSPWSGQDNEQFF.

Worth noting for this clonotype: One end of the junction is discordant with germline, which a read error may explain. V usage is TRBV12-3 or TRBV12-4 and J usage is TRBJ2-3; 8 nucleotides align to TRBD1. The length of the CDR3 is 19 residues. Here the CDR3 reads CARSSIKQGASPRVDTQYF. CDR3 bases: TGTGCCCGCAGTTCAATAAAGCAGGGGGCATCCCCGAGGGTAGATACGCAGTATTTT.

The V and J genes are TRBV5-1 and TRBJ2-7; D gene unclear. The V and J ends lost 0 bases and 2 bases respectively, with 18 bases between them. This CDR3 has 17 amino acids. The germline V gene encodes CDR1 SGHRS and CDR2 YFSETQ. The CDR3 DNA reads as TGCGCCAGCAGCTTGGCCTTCGGGCACGATACCACCTACGAGCAGTACTTC. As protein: CASSLAFGHDTTYEQYF.

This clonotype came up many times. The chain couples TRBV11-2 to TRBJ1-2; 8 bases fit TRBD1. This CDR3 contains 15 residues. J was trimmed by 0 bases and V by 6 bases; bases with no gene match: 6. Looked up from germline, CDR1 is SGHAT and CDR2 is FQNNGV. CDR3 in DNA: TGTGCCAGCAGTTCCGGACAGGGCACTAACTATGGCTACACCTTC. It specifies CASSSGQGTNYGYTF.

The CDR3 coding sequence is TGTGCCAGCTCACCACGGGGTAGCGTACAAGAGACCCAGTACTTC. Amino acid sequence: CASSPRGSVQETQYF. V and J are TRBV18 and TRBJ2-5; a weak D match, TRBD2 (5 bases). Germline loops: CDR1 KGHSH, CDR2 LQKENI. The CDR3 covers 15 residues. V lost 1 base to trimming and J lost 2 bases, with 11 bases between them.

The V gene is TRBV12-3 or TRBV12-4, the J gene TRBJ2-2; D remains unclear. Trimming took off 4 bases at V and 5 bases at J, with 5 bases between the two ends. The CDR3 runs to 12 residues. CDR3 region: CASSSTTGELFF. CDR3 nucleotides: TGTGCCAGCAGTTCCACAACCGGGGAGCTGTTTTTT.

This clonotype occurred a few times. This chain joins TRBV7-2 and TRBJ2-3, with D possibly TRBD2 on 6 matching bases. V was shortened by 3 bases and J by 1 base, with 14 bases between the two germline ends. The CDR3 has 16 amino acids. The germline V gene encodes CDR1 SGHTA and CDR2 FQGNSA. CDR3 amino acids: CASSLRFSGGTDTQYF. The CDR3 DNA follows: TGTGCCAGCAGCTTGAGGTTTAGCGGCGGCACAGATACGCAGTATTTT.

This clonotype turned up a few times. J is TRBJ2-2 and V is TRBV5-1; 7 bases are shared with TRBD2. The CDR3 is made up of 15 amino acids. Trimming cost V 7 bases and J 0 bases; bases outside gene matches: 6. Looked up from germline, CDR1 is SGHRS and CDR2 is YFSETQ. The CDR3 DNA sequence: TGCGCCAGCTCGATGGGGGGGACGAACACCGGGGAGCTGTTTTTT. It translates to CASSMGGTNTGELFF.

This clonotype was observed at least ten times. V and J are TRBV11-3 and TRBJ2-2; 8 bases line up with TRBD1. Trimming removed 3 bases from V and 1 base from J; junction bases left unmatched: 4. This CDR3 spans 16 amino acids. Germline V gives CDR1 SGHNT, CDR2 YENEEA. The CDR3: CASSFSGTGNTGELFF. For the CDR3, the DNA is TGTGCCAGCAGCTTTTCCGGGACAGGGAACACCGGGGAGCTGTTTTTT.

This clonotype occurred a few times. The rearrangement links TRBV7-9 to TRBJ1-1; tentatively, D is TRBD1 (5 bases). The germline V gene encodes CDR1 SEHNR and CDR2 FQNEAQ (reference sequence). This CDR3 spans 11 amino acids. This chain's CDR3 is CAPDTSTEAFF. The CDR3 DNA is TGTGCTCCGGACACCAGCACTGAAGCTTTCTTT. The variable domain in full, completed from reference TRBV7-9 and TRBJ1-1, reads DTGVSQNPRHKITKRGQNVTFRCDPISEHNRLYWYRQTLGQGPEFLTYFQNEAQLEKSRLLSDRFSAERPKGSFSTLEIQRTEQGDSAMYLCAPDTSTEAFFGQGTRLTVV.

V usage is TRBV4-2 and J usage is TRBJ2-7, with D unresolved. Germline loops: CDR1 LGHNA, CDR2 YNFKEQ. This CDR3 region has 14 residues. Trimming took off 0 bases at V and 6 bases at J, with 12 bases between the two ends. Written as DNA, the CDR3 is TGTGCCAGCAGCCAAGAAGTGACGGGTCGCGAGCAGTACTTC. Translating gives CASSQEVTGREQYF.

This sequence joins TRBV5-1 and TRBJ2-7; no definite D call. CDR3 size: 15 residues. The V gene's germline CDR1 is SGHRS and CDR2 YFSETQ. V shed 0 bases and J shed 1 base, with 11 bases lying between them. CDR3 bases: TGCGCCAGCAGCTTGGAAGGGCCCCCTTCCTACGAGCAGTACTTC. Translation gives CASSLEGPPSYEQYF.

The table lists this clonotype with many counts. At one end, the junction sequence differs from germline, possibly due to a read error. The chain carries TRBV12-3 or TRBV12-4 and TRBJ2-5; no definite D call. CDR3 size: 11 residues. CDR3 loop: CASSFSETQYF. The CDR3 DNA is TGCGCCAGCAGCTTCAGTGAGACCCAGTACTTC.

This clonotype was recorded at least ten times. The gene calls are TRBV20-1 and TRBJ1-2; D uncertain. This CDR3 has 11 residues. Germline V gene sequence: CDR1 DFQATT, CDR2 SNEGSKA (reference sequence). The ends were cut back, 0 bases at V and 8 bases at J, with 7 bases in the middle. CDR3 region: CSARDHPGYTF. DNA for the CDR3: TGCAGTGCTAGAGATCACCCGGGCTACACCTTC.